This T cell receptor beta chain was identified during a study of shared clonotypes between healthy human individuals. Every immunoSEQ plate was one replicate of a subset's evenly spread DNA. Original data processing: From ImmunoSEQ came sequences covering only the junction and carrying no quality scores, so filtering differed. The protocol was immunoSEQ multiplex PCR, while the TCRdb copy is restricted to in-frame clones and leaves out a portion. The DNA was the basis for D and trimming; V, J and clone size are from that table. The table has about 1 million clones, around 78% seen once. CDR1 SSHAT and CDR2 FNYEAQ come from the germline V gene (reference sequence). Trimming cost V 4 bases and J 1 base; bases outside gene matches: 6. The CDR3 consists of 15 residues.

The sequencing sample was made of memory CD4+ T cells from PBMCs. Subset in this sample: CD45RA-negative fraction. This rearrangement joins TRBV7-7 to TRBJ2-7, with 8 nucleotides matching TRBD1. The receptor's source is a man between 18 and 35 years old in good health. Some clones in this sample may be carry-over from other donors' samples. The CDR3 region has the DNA TGTGCCAGCAGCTACCACTGGGACAGGTCCTACGAGCAGTACTTC. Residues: CASSYHWDRSYEQYF. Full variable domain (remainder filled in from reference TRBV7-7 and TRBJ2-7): GAGVSQSPRYKVTKRGQDVTLRCDPISSHATLYWYQQALGQGPEFLTYFNYEAQPDKSGLPSDRFSAERPEGSISTLTIQRTEQRDSAMYRCASSYHWDRSYEQYFGPGTRLTVT.